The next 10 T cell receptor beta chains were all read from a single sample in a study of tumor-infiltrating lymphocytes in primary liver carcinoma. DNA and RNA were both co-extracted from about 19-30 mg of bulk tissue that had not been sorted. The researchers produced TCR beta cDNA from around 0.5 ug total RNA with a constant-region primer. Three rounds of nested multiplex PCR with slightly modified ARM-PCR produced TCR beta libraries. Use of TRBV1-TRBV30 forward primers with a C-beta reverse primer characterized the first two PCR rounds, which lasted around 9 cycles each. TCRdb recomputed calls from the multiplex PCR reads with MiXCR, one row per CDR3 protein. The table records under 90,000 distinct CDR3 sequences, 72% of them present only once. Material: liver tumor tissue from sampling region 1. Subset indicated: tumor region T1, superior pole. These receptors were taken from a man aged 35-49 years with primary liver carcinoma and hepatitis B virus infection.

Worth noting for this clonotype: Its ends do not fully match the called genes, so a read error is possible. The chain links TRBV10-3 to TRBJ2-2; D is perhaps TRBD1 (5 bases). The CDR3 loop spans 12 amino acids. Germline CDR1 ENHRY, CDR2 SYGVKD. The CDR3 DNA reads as TGTGGCATCAGTGACGGATCAAGGGGGCTGTTTTTT. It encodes CGISDGSRGLFF.

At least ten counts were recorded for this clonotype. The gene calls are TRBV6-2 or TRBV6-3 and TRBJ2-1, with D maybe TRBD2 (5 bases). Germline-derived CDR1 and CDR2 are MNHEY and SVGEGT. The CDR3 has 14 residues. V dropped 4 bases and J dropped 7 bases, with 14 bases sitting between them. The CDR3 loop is CASSLDGVWNEQFF. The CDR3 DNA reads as TGTGCCAGCAGTTTGGACGGGGTCTGGAATGAGCAGTTCTTC.

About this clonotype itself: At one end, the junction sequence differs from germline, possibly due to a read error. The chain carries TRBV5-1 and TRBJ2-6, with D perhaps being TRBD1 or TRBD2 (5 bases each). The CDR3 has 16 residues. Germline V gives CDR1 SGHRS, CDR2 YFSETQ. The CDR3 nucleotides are TGCGCCAGCAGCTCGATAGGGGAGCCTGGGGCCAACGCCCTGACTTTC. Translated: CASSSIGEPGANALTF.

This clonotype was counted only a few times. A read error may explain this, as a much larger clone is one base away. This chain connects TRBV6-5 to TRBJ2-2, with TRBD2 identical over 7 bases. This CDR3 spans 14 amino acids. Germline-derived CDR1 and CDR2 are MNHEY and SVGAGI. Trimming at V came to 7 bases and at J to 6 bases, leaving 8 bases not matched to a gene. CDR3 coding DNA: TGTGCCAGCAAAGGCGGGAGTGTCGCCGGGGAGCTGTTTTTT. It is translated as CASKGGSVAGELFF.

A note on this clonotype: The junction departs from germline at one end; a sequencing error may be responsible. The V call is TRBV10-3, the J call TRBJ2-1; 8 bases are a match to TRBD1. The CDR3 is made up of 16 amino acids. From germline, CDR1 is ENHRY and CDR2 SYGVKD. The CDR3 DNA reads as TGTGCCATCAGTGAGTCGGGGGACAGGCCATACAATGAGCTGTTCTTC. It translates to CAISESGDRPYNELFF.

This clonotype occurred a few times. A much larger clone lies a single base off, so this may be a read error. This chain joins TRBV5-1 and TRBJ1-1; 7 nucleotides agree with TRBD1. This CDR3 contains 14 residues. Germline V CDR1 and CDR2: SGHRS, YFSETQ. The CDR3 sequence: CASSPGQMNTDAFF. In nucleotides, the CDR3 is TGCGCCAGCAGCCCGGGACAGATGAACACTGATGCTTTCTTT.

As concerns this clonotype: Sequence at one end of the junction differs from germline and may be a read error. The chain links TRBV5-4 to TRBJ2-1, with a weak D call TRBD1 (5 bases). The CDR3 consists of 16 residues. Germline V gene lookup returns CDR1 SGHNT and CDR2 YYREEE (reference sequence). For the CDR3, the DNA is TGTGCCAGCAGCCGACAAGGGGCCACCTCCTACAATGAGCAGCTCTTC. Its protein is CASSRQGATSYNEQLF. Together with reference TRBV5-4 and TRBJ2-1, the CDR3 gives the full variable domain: ETGVTQSPTHLIKTRGQQVTLRCSSQSGHNTVSWYQQALGQGPQFIFQYYREEENGRGNFPPRFSGLQFPNYSSELNVNALELDDSALYLCASSRQGATSYNEQLFGPGTRLTVL.

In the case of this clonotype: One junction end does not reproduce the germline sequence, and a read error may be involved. DNA for the CDR3: TGTGACAGCACCACGGGGGGACAGAGGAACACCGGGGAGCTGTTATTT. Protein sequence: CDSTTGGQRNTGELLF. V gene TRBV6-6 combines with J gene TRBJ2-2; possibly TRBD1 or TRBD2 for D (7 bases each). The CDR3 length is 16 residues. Germline V CDR1 and CDR2: MNHNY, SVGAGI (reference sequence).

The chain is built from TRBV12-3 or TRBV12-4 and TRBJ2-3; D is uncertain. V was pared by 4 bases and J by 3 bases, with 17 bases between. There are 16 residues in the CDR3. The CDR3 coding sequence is TGTGCCAGCAGTTCCCTAAGCTGGAGCACTACAGATACGCAGTATTTT. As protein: CASSSLSWSTTDTQYF.

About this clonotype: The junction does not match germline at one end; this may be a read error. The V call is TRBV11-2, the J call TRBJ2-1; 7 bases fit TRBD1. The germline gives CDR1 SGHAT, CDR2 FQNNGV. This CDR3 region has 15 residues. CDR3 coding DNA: TGTGTCAGCAGCCTAGTTACAGGGGCCTACAATGAGCAATTCTTC. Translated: CVSSLVTGAYNEQFF. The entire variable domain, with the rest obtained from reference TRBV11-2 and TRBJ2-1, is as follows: EAGVAQSPRYKIIEKRQSVAFWCNPISGHATLYWYQQILGQGPKLLIQFQNNGVVDDSQLPKDRFSAERLKGVDSTLKIQPAKLEDSAVYLCVSSLVTGAYNEQFFGPGTRLTVL.